The clone carrying this TCR beta chain was seen repeatedly, ten times or more. This record belongs to a study of identical twins. TCRdb analysed the 5' RACE reads with MiXCR anew, one entry per CDR3 protein. The sample lists 570,000 or so distinct CDR3 sequences, over 8.5% occurring once. With no exceptions, donors were healthy Caucasians. V was cut by 0 bases and J by 2 bases, with 6 bases left in between. The length of the CDR3 is 14 residues. These same data were also listed under a study on yellow fever vaccine responses in identical twins.

The V and J genes are TRBV12-3 or TRBV12-4 and TRBJ2-3; D not resolved. The sequenced material came from PBMCs. This clonotype was obtained from a woman aged 18-29 years in good health. The CDR3 here is CASSLAHPTDTQYF. In DNA, the CDR3 is TGTGCCAGCAGTTTAGCCCACCCCACAGATACGCAGTATTTT.